The rows below give T cell receptor beta chains drawn from one sample of a study of blood T cell repertoires in COVID-19. Sequencing was performed with immunoSEQ multiplex PCR; in TCRdb, only in-frame clones are kept and a portion is missing. The sample shows 200,000 to 300,000 clones, around 86% of them seen only once. Sequencing input: peripheral blood. The receptors stem from a woman under 40 who had recovered from COVID-19. CDR3s include the opening cysteine and the closing phenylalanine or tryptophan. The order of the fields is clone size, V gene, J gene, D gene, CDR3 DNA, CDR3 protein. A D gene is named only where the DNA matches it firmly. Expanded clones are given a class, and other clones once, few, many or no size at all.

clone_size: few
v_call: TRBV27
j_call: TRBJ2-3
d_call: TRBD2
cdr3_nt: TGTGCCAGCAGTCGGACTAGGACGGGGCCAGATACGCAGTATTTT
cdr3_aa: CASSRTRTGPDTQYF

clone_size: -
v_call: TRBV7-8
j_call: TRBJ2-1
d_call: TRBD2
cdr3_nt: TGTGCCAGCAGGATTTTGGGGGGGAATGAGCAGTTCTTC
cdr3_aa: CASRILGGNEQFF

clone_size: -
v_call: TRBV7-3
j_call: TRBJ1-5
d_call: -
cdr3_nt: TGTGCCAGCAGCTTACTTCAGGCAGGGTTCGGTCAGCCCCAGCATTTT
cdr3_aa: CASSLLQAGFGQPQHF

clone_size: -
v_call: TRBV11-2
j_call: TRBJ1-1
d_call: TRBD1
cdr3_nt: TGTGCCAGCAGCGAGACAGGGCTGGACACTGAAGCTTTCTTT
cdr3_aa: CASSETGLDTEAFF

clone_size: -
v_call: TRBV12-5
j_call: TRBJ2-5
d_call: TRBD2
cdr3_nt: TGTGCTAGTGGTTCACGGACTAGCGTGGAGACCCAGTACTTC
cdr3_aa: CASGSRTSVETQYF

clone_size: -
v_call: TRBV3-1/TRBV3-2
j_call: TRBJ2-3
d_call: -
cdr3_nt: TGTGCCAGCAGCCAAGACCGGGGTAGCCCTACGCAGTATTTT
cdr3_aa: CASSQDRGSPTQYF

clone_size: once
v_call: TRBV14
j_call: TRBJ1-2
d_call: -
cdr3_nt: TGTGCCAGCAGCCAAGGGACAGTTACCACGATCGGCTACACCTTC
cdr3_aa: CASSQGTVTTIGYTF

clone_size: -
v_call: TRBV5-4
j_call: TRBJ1-3
d_call: TRBD1
cdr3_nt: TGTGCCAGCAGCTTAGGGGGCCCCTCTGGAAACACCATATATTTT
cdr3_aa: CASSLGGPSGNTIYF

clone_size: -
v_call: TRBV5-1
j_call: TRBJ1-1
d_call: TRBD1
cdr3_nt: TGCGCCAGCAGCCCACAGGGGGATGGCACTGAAGCTTTCTTT
cdr3_aa: CASSPQGDGTEAFF

clone_size: -
v_call: TRBV12-5
j_call: TRBJ2-2
d_call: -
cdr3_nt: TGTGCTAGTGGTTTGCTGTCGGGAGCCTACCCCGGGGAGCTGTTTTTT
cdr3_aa: CASGLLSGAYPGELFF

clone_size: once
v_call: TRBV14
j_call: TRBJ2-5
d_call: -
cdr3_nt: TGTGCCAGCAGCCAAGTTTTCGCAGGGAAAGAGACCCAGTACTTC
cdr3_aa: CASSQVFAGKETQYF

clone_size: few
v_call: TRBV6-1
j_call: TRBJ1-1
d_call: -
cdr3_nt: TGTGCCAGCAGTGAAGACAACAGGTGGACGAACACTGAAGCTTTCTTT
cdr3_aa: CASSEDNRWTNTEAFF

clone_size: -
v_call: TRBV7-2
j_call: TRBJ2-5
d_call: TRBD2
cdr3_nt: TGTGCCAGCAGCCAATGGACTAGCGGGGTAAAGACCCAGTACTTC
cdr3_aa: CASSQWTSGVKTQYF

clone_size: -
v_call: TRBV5-6
j_call: TRBJ1-5
d_call: -
cdr3_nt: TGTGCCAGCAGCCGACCGGGGGTGGGGGTCAATCAGCCCCAGCATTTT
cdr3_aa: CASSRPGVGVNQPQHF

clone_size: -
v_call: TRBV18
j_call: TRBJ1-5
d_call: TRBD1
cdr3_nt: TGTGCCAGCTCCAAACAGGGGGCAGGCCAGCCCCAGCATTTT
cdr3_aa: CASSKQGAGQPQHF

clone_size: -
v_call: TRBV5-1
j_call: TRBJ1-2
d_call: -
cdr3_nt: TGCGCCAGCAGCTTGACAGACAGTTATGGCTACACCTTC
cdr3_aa: CASSLTDSYGYTF

clone_size: -
v_call: TRBV6-5
j_call: TRBJ2-7
d_call: TRBD1
cdr3_nt: TGTGCCAGCAGTTATACGGGACAGGGGTTCGGCGAGCAGTACTTC
cdr3_aa: CASSYTGQGFGEQYF

clone_size: -
v_call: TRBV5-1
j_call: TRBJ2-1
d_call: TRBD1
cdr3_nt: TGCGCCAGCAGCTACGGTTCAGGGACAGCCCTTGCATCGTTCTTC
cdr3_aa: CASSYGSGTALASFF

clone_size: few
v_call: TRBV9
j_call: TRBJ2-2
d_call: -
cdr3_nt: TGTGCCAGCAGCCCTGAGAGAGACAGTTCGAACACCGGGGAGCTGTTTTTT
cdr3_aa: CASSPERDSSNTGELFF

clone_size: few
v_call: TRBV4-1
j_call: TRBJ2-6
d_call: -
cdr3_nt: TGCGCCAGCAGCCAGGGCCGAAACTTCCTGTCTGGGGCCAACGTCCTGACTTTC
cdr3_aa: CASSQGRNFLSGANVLTF

clone_size: -
v_call: TRBV3-1/TRBV3-2
j_call: TRBJ1-1
d_call: -
cdr3_nt: TGTGCCAGCAGCCAAGAAGCCGCAGGGGCCGGCGCTGAAGCTTTCTTT
cdr3_aa: CASSQEAAGAGAEAFF

clone_size: -
v_call: TRBV7-2
j_call: TRBJ1-4
d_call: -
cdr3_nt: TGTGCCAGCAGCCAAGGGGTCCGGGAAAAACTGTTTTTT
cdr3_aa: CASSQGVREKLFF

clone_size: -
v_call: TRBV19
j_call: TRBJ1-2
d_call: -
cdr3_nt: TGTGCCAGTAGTATACAGGGAAGTGACTATGGCTACACCTTC
cdr3_aa: CASSIQGSDYGYTF

clone_size: -
v_call: TRBV3-1/TRBV3-2
j_call: TRBJ1-1
d_call: TRBD1
cdr3_nt: TGTGCCAGCAGCCGTACGGACAGGGGAGGAGGCACTGAAGCTTTCTTT
cdr3_aa: CASSRTDRGGGTEAFF

clone_size: -
v_call: TRBV19
j_call: TRBJ1-5
d_call: -
cdr3_nt: TGTGCCAGTAGTAGTTGGGGGGGAGGTAGCAATCAGCCCCAGCATTTT
cdr3_aa: CASSSWGGGSNQPQHF

clone_size: once
v_call: TRBV4-3
j_call: TRBJ1-2
d_call: -
cdr3_nt: TGCGCCAGCAGCCAAGTTTTTAGGGGGAACTATGGCTACACCTTC
cdr3_aa: CASSQVFRGNYGYTF

clone_size: few
v_call: TRBV18
j_call: TRBJ2-7
d_call: TRBD1
cdr3_nt: TGTGCCAGCTCACGGGACAGGGGGCTCTACGAGCAGTACTTC
cdr3_aa: CASSRDRGLYEQYF

clone_size: -
v_call: TRBV15
j_call: TRBJ2-1
d_call: -
cdr3_nt: TGTGCCACCAGCAAGACGGGGATAGGTGAGCAGTTCTTC
cdr3_aa: CATSKTGIGEQFF

clone_size: -
v_call: TRBV6-5
j_call: TRBJ1-2
d_call: -
cdr3_nt: TGTGCCAGCAGTTACGGGGCGGACTATGGCTACACCTTC
cdr3_aa: CASSYGADYGYTF

clone_size: -
v_call: TRBV5-4
j_call: TRBJ2-2
d_call: -
cdr3_nt: TGTGCCAGCAGCCCGCGAGATTACACCGGGGAGCTGTTTTTT
cdr3_aa: CASSPRDYTGELFF

clone_size: -
v_call: TRBV5-1
j_call: TRBJ2-7
d_call: TRBD1
cdr3_nt: TGCGCCAGCAGCTTCCGACAGGGAAGTCGCGAGCAGTACTTC
cdr3_aa: CASSFRQGSREQYF

clone_size: -
v_call: TRBV2
j_call: TRBJ1-1
d_call: TRBD1
cdr3_nt: TGTGCCAGCAGGGACGACAGGGGGTTGAGAACTGAAGCTTTCTTT
cdr3_aa: CASRDDRGLRTEAFF

clone_size: -
v_call: TRBV10-3
j_call: TRBJ2-3
d_call: -
cdr3_nt: TGTGCCATCGGTGTAATGCGGTTAGAGGCCCTCACAGATACGCAGTATTTT
cdr3_aa: CAIGVMRLEALTDTQYF

clone_size: -
v_call: TRBV3-1/TRBV3-2
j_call: TRBJ1-2
d_call: -
cdr3_nt: TGTGCCAGCAGCCTCCCAGGCAACTATGGCTACACCTTC
cdr3_aa: CASSLPGNYGYTF

clone_size: -
v_call: TRBV25-1
j_call: TRBJ2-1
d_call: -
cdr3_nt: TGTGCCAGCAGTCTTGCCACAAAATACAATGAGCAGTTCTTC
cdr3_aa: CASSLATKYNEQFF

clone_size: -
v_call: TRBV6-5
j_call: TRBJ1-3
d_call: -
cdr3_nt: TGTGCCACTCGATCAGGGATTTGGACTGGAAACACCATATATTTT
cdr3_aa: CATRSGIWTGNTIYF

clone_size: -
v_call: TRBV6-5
j_call: TRBJ2-5
d_call: -
cdr3_nt: TGTGCCAGCAGTACACGGACTCAGCGCTTGACCCAGTACTTC
cdr3_aa: CASSTRTQRLTQYF

clone_size: -
v_call: TRBV20-1
j_call: TRBJ1-6
d_call: -
cdr3_nt: TGCAGTGCTAGTGTCAGCCTAGGGGGGGATTCACCCCTCCACTTT
cdr3_aa: CSASVSLGGDSPLHF

clone_size: -
v_call: TRBV18
j_call: TRBJ2-1
d_call: TRBD2
cdr3_nt: TGTGCCAGCTCACCACAAGCAGCGGGGGCGGGCAATGAGCAGTTCTTC
cdr3_aa: CASSPQAAGAGNEQFF

clone_size: -
v_call: TRBV12-3/TRBV12-4
j_call: TRBJ2-7
d_call: -
cdr3_nt: TGTGCCAGCAGTCCCCCCGGCGGGGAGCAGTACTTC
cdr3_aa: CASSPPGGEQYF

clone_size: -
v_call: TRBV7-2
j_call: TRBJ2-1
d_call: TRBD2
cdr3_nt: TGTGCCAGCAGAACTAGCGGGGGGAATGAGCAGTTCTTC
cdr3_aa: CASRTSGGNEQFF

clone_size: -
v_call: TRBV6-2/TRBV6-3
j_call: TRBJ2-5
d_call: TRBD2
cdr3_nt: TGTGCCAGCAGTTACCCCTCAGCGGGGGGCGATGAGACCCAGTACTTC
cdr3_aa: CASSYPSAGGDETQYF

clone_size: -
v_call: TRBV9
j_call: TRBJ2-2
d_call: -
cdr3_nt: TGTGCCTCCTCCGGGGAGCTGTTTTTT
cdr3_aa: CASSGELFF

clone_size: -
v_call: TRBV7-9
j_call: TRBJ2-1
d_call: TRBD1
cdr3_nt: TGTGCCAGCAGTTTCGGACAGGGGGTACACAATGAGCAGTTCTTC
cdr3_aa: CASSFGQGVHNEQFF

clone_size: -
v_call: TRBV18
j_call: TRBJ1-4
d_call: -
cdr3_nt: TGTGCCAGCTCTCGAGACAGCTCAACTAATGAAAAACTGTTTTTT
cdr3_aa: CASSRDSSTNEKLFF

clone_size: few
v_call: TRBV27
j_call: TRBJ2-7
d_call: TRBD1
cdr3_nt: TGTGCCAGCAGTTTATCGGGACAGGTCTACGAGCAGTACTTC
cdr3_aa: CASSLSGQVYEQYF

clone_size: -
v_call: TRBV7-3
j_call: TRBJ2-1
d_call: TRBD2
cdr3_nt: TGTGCCAGCAGCTCGGGACTAGCGGGGGCCAATGAGCAGTTCTTC
cdr3_aa: CASSSGLAGANEQFF

clone_size: -
v_call: TRBV29-1
j_call: TRBJ1-2
d_call: TRBD1
cdr3_nt: TGCAGCGTTGAAGATCTGGCGGGACAGGGGAAAGGGAACTATGGCTACACCTTC
cdr3_aa: CSVEDLAGQGKGNYGYTF

clone_size: -
v_call: TRBV6-5
j_call: TRBJ2-5
d_call: TRBD2
cdr3_nt: TGTGCCAGCAGTTACCTAGCTAGCGGGGGGAAAGAGACCCAGTACTTC
cdr3_aa: CASSYLASGGKETQYF

clone_size: -
v_call: TRBV27
j_call: TRBJ1-6
d_call: -
cdr3_nt: TGTGCCAGCAGTTTTTACGGGGGACCGACTGGTTCACCCCTCCACTTT
cdr3_aa: CASSFYGGPTGSPLHF

clone_size: -
v_call: TRBV11-2
j_call: TRBJ1-2
d_call: -
cdr3_nt: TGTGCCAGCAGCTTAGACCGGGGAGGGTCTGGCTACACCTTC
cdr3_aa: CASSLDRGGSGYTF

clone_size: -
v_call: TRBV5-5
j_call: TRBJ1-1
d_call: -
cdr3_nt: TGTGCCAGCGCAGGCCCGGGAGGGGGGGCTTTCTTT
cdr3_aa: CASAGPGGGAFF

clone_size: -
v_call: TRBV12-5
j_call: TRBJ2-5
d_call: TRBD2
cdr3_nt: TGTGCTAGTGGTTTAGTTAGCGGGGAGGCCCTCATAGAGACCCAGTACTTC
cdr3_aa: CASGLVSGEALIETQYF

clone_size: once
v_call: TRBV5-5
j_call: TRBJ2-5
d_call: -
cdr3_nt: TGTGCCAGCAGCGAAGGAGCTGGGGCGAGGAAGACCCAGTACTTC
cdr3_aa: CASSEGAGARKTQYF

clone_size: -
v_call: TRBV7-2
j_call: TRBJ2-1
d_call: -
cdr3_nt: TGTGCCAGCAGCGTCGGAGGGCCCTACAATGAGCAGTTCTTC
cdr3_aa: CASSVGGPYNEQFF

clone_size: few
v_call: TRBV5-1
j_call: TRBJ1-1
d_call: -
cdr3_nt: TGCGCCAGCAGCCTCGGGGGGGCCTCTTACACTGAAGCTTTCTTT
cdr3_aa: CASSLGGASYTEAFF

clone_size: -
v_call: TRBV5-1
j_call: TRBJ2-5
d_call: TRBD2
cdr3_nt: TGCGCCAGCAGCTTGGCCAGCGGGGGGATGGAGACCCAGTACTTC
cdr3_aa: CASSLASGGMETQYF

clone_size: few
v_call: TRBV27
j_call: TRBJ1-2
d_call: -
cdr3_nt: TGTGCCAGCAGTCTAAACAGGGATACGGGCTACACCTTC
cdr3_aa: CASSLNRDTGYTF

clone_size: -
v_call: TRBV24-1
j_call: TRBJ2-3
d_call: TRBD1
cdr3_nt: TGTGCCACGGATCCTCCACTTAGACAGGGGGACGACACAGATACGCAGTATTTT
cdr3_aa: CATDPPLRQGDDTDTQYF

clone_size: -
v_call: TRBV5-4
j_call: TRBJ2-1
d_call: TRBD2
cdr3_nt: TGTGCCAGCAGCTTGGGGGGGGGTCTGGCAAATGAGCAGTTCTTC
cdr3_aa: CASSLGGGLANEQFF